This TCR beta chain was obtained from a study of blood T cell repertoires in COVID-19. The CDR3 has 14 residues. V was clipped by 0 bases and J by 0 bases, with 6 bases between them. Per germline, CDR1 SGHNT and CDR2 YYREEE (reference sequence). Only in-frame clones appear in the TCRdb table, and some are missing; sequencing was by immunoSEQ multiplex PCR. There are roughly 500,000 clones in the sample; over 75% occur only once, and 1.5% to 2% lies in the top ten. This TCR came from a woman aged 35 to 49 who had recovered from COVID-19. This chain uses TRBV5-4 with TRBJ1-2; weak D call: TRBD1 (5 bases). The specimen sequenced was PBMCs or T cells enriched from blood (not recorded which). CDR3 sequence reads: CASSLVQANYGYTF. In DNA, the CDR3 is TGTGCCAGCAGCTTGGTACAGGCTAACTATGGCTACACCTTC.